This TCR beta chain was recorded in a study of Ad26.COV2.S vaccination and SARS-CoV-2 variants (dated by TCRdb to the early 2020s). Regarding the complete study: Donors in the vaccine arm were drawn from COV1001, a multicentre, randomized, double-blind, placebo-controlled phase I-IIa trial testing Ad26.COV2.S in healthy adults. Ad26.COV2.S was given intramuscularly at 5x10^10 or 1x10^11 viral particles, as a single shot or as two shots 56 days apart. Sequencing of the TCRbeta repertoire served to evaluate the specificity and breadth of SARS-CoV-2-reactive T cell receptors following Ad26.COV2.S vaccination. The TCR-sequenced set comprised approximately 32 samples: approximately 20 Ad26.COV2.S vaccine recipients, 5 placebo recipients and 8 SARS-CoV-2 convalescent individuals. Trial participants were randomized into five groups of five, in which low-dose or high-dose Ad26.COV2.S was given once or twice, or placebo was given on both occasions. Throughout the experiments and outcome assessment, investigators stayed blinded to trial group allocation. The research as a whole found: Spike-specific TCR breadth was higher in Ad26.COV2.S recipients than in placebo recipients (P = 0.0014). According to the authors, total T cell responses may have been underestimated by the TCR breadth and depth analyses. The study lacked the statistical power to compare responses across vaccine doses or regimens. After vaccination, substantial breadth of spike-specific CD8+ and CD4+ T cell responses was reported. Vaccine and placebo recipients had similar non-spike TCR breadth, a finding consistent with the vaccine containing only spike.

As encoded in the germline V gene, CDR1 is SQVTM while CDR2 is ANQGSEA. The CDR3 sequence holds 12 residues, the cysteine and phenylalanine included. The only DNA kept is the CDR3, 36 bases in frame from the first base. V was cut back by 0 bases and J by 3 bases, leaving a gap of 6 bases between them. Worth noting for this clone: This clone's antigen is unknown. No qualities accompany the bases; no much larger clone lies one base away.

The immunoSEQ Assay was used to sequence TCRbeta CDR3 regions. After extraction, genomic DNA underwent amplification by bias-controlled multiplex PCR, followed by high-throughput sequencing. In the paper's pipeline: Collapsing and filtering of sequences were performed to quantify the absolute abundance of each unique TCRbeta CDR3 region. T cell fraction was estimated by normalization of TCRbeta template counts to usable DNA, with usable DNA being measured through amplification of reference genes present in all nucleated cells. Repertoire TCRs were annotated as SARS-CoV-2-specific by exact matching of V gene, CDR3 amino acid sequence and J gene to a known reactive TCR set. The reference SARS-CoV-2 TCR set was derived from MIRA and filtered for enrichment in COVID-19-positive ImmuneCODE repertoires, a step that removed public or cross-reactive TCRs. Using the MIRA antigens, annotated TCRs were further analysed by specific ORF or by position within an ORF. Breadth was defined as the number of annotated unique rearrangements divided by the total number of unique productive rearrangements, and depth was defined as the summed frequency of the annotated unique rearrangements. Two-sided Wilcoxon rank-sum tests were applied when comparing TCR breadth between groups. TCRdb holds this immuneACCESS table with in-frame rearrangements only. Some clones are missing; in checked studies, unresolved V genes explain under half, and the rest has no known cause. The DNA was the basis for D and trimming; V, J and clone size are from that table. The sample profile shows about 680,000 clones; 89% of them were found once. Of the sample, around 1.4% falls within the top ten clones.

The sample's treatment or condition label, decoded: some 20 received Ad26.COV2.S at low or high dose, single or two shots; 5 received placebo; per-sample allocation not given. Repertoires of vaccine and placebo recipients were sequenced from samples taken on day 63 after the first injection. In Cohort 1b, more than 20 adults aged 18-55 years were enrolled at a single site in Boston, USA, between 29 July and 7 August 2020. As a vaccine, Ad26.COV2.S was a replication-incompetent adenovirus type 26 vector that expressed a prefusion-stabilized SARS-CoV-2 spike protein derived from the original Wuhan strain.

This sequence uses TRBV29-1 and TRBJ2-7; the D region possibly corresponds to TRBD1 (6 bases align). Specimen: peripheral blood, collected in a trial of Ad26.COV2.S vaccine versus placebo. The TCR sequence derives from a person between 18 and 60 years old who received the Ad26.COV2.S COVID-19 vaccine or a placebo. The DNA sequence follows: TGCAGCGTTGAAGAACAGGGCTACGAGCAGTACTTC. This encodes CSVEEQGYEQYF.